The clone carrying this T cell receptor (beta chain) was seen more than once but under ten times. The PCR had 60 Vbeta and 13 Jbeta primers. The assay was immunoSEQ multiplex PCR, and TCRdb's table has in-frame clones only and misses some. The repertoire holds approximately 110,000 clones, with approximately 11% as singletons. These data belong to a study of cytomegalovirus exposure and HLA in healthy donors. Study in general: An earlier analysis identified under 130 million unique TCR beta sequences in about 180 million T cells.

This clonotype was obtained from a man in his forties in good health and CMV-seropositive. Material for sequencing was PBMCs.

The CDR3 DNA is TGTGCCAGCAGCTTAACGGGACTAGCGGGAGGGGAAGGGACCCAGTACTTC. It encodes CASSLTGLAGGEGTQYF. The chain recombines TRBV7-3 with TRBJ2-5, with 16 bases that match TRBD2. With 0 bases clipped from V and 7 bases from J, the junction kept 5 bases outside the gene matches. This CDR3 comprises 17 residues. Germline CDR1 is SGHTA and CDR2 is FQGTGA.